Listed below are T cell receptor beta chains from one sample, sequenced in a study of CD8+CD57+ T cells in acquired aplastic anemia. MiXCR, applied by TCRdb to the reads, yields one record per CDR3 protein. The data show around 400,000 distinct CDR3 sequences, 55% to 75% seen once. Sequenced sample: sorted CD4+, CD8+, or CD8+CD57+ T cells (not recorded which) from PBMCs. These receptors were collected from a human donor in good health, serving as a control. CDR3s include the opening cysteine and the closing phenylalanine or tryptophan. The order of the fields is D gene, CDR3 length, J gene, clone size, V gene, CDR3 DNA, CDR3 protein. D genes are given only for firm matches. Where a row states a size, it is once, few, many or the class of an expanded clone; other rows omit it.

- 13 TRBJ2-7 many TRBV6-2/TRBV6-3 TGTGCCAGCAGTCCCGCTAGCCCACCCGGGCAGTACTTC CASSPASPPGQYF
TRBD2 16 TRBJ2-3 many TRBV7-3 TGTGCCAGCAGCCGAAGGACTAGCGGGGGGGCGGATACGCAGTATTTT CASSRRTSGGADTQYF
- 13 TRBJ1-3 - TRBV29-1 TGCAGCGCTTCGGGAAACGGGGGAAACACCATATATTTT CSASGNGGNTIYF
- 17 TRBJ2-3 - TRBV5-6 TGTGCCAGCAGCTTGAGGTACGGCGGGGCCAACACAGATACGCAGTATTTT CASSLRYGGANTDTQYF
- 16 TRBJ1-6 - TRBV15 TGTGCCACCAGCAGGGCGGGTACCTCAGGGAATTCACCCCTCCACTTT CATSRAGTSGNSPLHF
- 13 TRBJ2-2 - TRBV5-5 TGTGCCAGCAGCTCTTCAGGGGCCGGGGAGCTGTTTTTT CASSSSGAGELFF
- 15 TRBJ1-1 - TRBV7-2 TGTGCCAGCAGTGACCGGGAGATGAACACTGAAGCTTTCTTCTTT CASSDREMNTEAFFF
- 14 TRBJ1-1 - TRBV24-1 TGTGCCACCAGCGAAATCGGCAGAGACAATGAGCAGTTCTTT CATSEIGRDNEQFF
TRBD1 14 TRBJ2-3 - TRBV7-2 TGTGCCAGCAGCTTGCGGACAGGACCAGACGCTTTCTTTTTT CASSLRTGPDAFFF
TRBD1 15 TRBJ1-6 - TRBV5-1 TGCGCCAGCAGCTTGGGACCCCGGGACAGTTCACCCCTCCACTTT CASSLGPRDSSPLHF
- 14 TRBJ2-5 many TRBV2 TGTGCCAGCAAAGCTTCGGGGGGCGAGGAGACCCAGTACTTC CASKASGGEETQYF
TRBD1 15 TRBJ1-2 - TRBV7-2 TGTGCCAGCAGCGCGACGACAGGGGCTAACTATGGCTACACCTTC CASSATTGANYGYTF
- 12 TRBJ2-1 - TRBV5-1 TGTGCCAGCAGCTTAGCCCCTACTAAGGAGTTCTTC CASSLAPTKEFF
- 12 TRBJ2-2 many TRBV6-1 TGTGCCAGCAGAAGGTTTCCCGGGGAGCTGTTTTTT CASRRFPGELFF
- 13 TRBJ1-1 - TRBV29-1 TGCAGCGTAGGATTTAGGTTGCGCACTGAACCTTTCTTT CSVGFRLRTEPFF
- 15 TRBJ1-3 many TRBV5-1 TGCGCCAGCAGCTTGTCACAGGGCTCTGGAAACACCATATATTTT CASSLSQGSGNTIYF
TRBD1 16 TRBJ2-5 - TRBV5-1 TGCGCCAGCAGCCACCGGGAAGGACAGGTCCAAGAGACCCAGTACTTC CASSHREGQVQETQYF
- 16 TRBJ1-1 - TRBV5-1 TGCGCCAGCAGCTGGTCGAGCGGGGGAATGAACACTGAAGCTTTCTTT CASSWSSGGMNTEAFF
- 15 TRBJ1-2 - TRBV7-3 TGTGCCAGCAGTCCTGTTTCGGACGGGGATCCTGGCCACACCTTC CASSPVSDGDPGHTF
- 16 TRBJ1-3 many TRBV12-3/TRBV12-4 TGTGCCAGCAGTCCCCCGGCAGGCGGATCTGGAAACACCATATATTTT CASSPPAGGSGNTIYF
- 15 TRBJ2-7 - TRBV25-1 TGTGCCAGCAGTGCCCTAGCAGGGGCGGTTGATGCGCAGTACTTC CASSALAGAVDAQYF
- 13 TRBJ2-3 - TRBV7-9 TGTGCCAGCAGCTTAGAACCCACAGATACGCAGTATTTT CASSLEPTDTQYF
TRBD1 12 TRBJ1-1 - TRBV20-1 TGCAGTGCTGTGGCAGGGGGATCTGGCGCTTTCTTT CSAVAGGSGAFF
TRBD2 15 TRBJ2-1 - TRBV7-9 TGTGCCAGCAGCTTCTTAGCGGGGGGCTACACAGAGCCGTTCTTC CASSFLAGGYTEPFF
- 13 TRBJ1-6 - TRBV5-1 TGCGCCAGCAGCTTGATTCAGGGTGTGCCCCTCCACTTT CASSLIQGVPLHF
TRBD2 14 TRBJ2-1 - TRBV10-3 TGTGCCAGCAGCGGGGGGGTAACCTACGATGCGCAGTTCTTC CASSGGVTYDAQFF
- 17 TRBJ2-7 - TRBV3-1 TGTGCCAGCAGCCAAGATTCTCAGGCTCTAACCTACAATGAGCAGTACTTC CASSQDSQALTYNEQYF
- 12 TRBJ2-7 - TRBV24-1 TGTACCACCAGTGGTTTGACTGCCGAGCAGTACTTC CTTSGLTAEQYF
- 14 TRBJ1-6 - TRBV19 TGTGCCAGTAGTACAGGGGATATAGAGTCAGGAAACCCCTTT CASSTGDIESGNPF
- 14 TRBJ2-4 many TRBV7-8 TGTGCCAGCACGCAGACACAGGGAGAAAACATTCAGTACTTC CASTQTQGENIQYF
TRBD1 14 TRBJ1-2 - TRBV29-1 TGCAGCCAAGGCTTTAGGCAGGGGGACTATGGCTACACCTTC CSQGFRQGDYGYTF
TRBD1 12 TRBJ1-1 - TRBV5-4 TGTGCCAGCAGCATAGACAGGGGTGAAGCTTTCTTT CASSIDRGEAFF
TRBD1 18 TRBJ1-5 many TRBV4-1 TGCGCCAGCAGCCAAATGCCGGGACAGGGGGCGATAAATCAGCCCCAGCATTTT CASSQMPGQGAINQPQHF
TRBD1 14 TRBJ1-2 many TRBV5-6 TGTGCCAGCAGCTTGAGGAACAGGGGAGTTGGCTACACCTTC CASSLRNRGVGYTF
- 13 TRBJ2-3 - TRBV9 TGTGCCAGCAGTAACAGGGTAGGGGAGGAGCAGTATTTT CASSNRVGEEQYF
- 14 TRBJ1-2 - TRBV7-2 TGTGCCAGCAGCTCAGGCAGGGCCAACGGGAGCTACACCTTC CASSSGRANGSYTF
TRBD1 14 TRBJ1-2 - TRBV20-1 TGCAGTGCTTCACCCCCGGGACAGGTGCATGGCTACACCTTC CSASPPGQVHGYTF
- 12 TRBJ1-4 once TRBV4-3 TGCGCCAACCATGGGGATTATGAAAAACTGTTTTTT CANHGDYEKLFF
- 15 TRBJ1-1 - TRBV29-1 TGCAGCGTCCCCCTGGCTAGCGGAGTGAACACTGAAGCTTTCTTT CSVPLASGVNTEAFF
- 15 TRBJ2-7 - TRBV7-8 TGTGCCAGCAGCTTCTCTGCAGGGGACAATCAGCCCCAGTACTTC CASSFSAGDNQPQYF
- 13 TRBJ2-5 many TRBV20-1 TGCAGTGCGCCGCTCTGGGGCGCGGAGACCCAGTACTTC CSAPLWGAETQYF
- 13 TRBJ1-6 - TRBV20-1 TGCAGTGCTCAAAGACGGTCCACTGGAGCCCTCCACTTT CSAQRRSTGALHF
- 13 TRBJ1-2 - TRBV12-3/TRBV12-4 TGTGCCAGTAGTTTACAGGGATTATATGGCTACACCTTC CASSLQGLYGYTF
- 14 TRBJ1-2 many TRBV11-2 TGTGCCAGCAGCCGGGACGCCGCTAACTATGGCTACACCTTC CASSRDAANYGYTF
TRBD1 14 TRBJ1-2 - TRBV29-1 TGCGGCGTTGTGGTTGTGGGACAGGGGGAAGGCTACACCTTC CGVVVVGQGEGYTF
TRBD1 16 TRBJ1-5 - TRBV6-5 TGTGCCAGCAGTCTCGGGACAGGGCGTAGCAATCAGCCCCAGCATTTT CASSLGTGRSNQPQHF
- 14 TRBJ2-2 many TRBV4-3 TGCGCCAGCAGACAACTAGGGGGGACCGGGGAGCTGTTTTTT CASRQLGGTGELFF
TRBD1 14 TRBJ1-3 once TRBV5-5 TGTGCCAGCAGCGAGGGGACAGCCGGAAACACCATATATTTT CASSEGTAGNTIYF
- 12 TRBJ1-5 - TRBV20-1 TGCAGTGCTAGACCCGGGGATCAGCCCCAGCATTTT CSARPGDQPQHF
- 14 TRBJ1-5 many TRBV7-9 TGTGCCAGCAGCTTTGGACAGTACAATCAGCCCCAGCATTTT CASSFGQYNQPQHF
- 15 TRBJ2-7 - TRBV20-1 TGCAGTGCCCCGGCCCCGTCGGCTGGTGACTACGAGCAGTACTTC CSAPAPSAGDYEQYF
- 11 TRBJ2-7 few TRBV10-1 TGCGCCAGCCGATCGGGGGACGAGCAGTACTTC CASRSGDEQYF
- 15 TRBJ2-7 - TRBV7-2 - CASSLADQPQHFGYF
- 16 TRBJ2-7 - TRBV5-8 TGTGCCAGCAGCTTGGGGGAAGGCCGGACATCCTACGAGCAGTACTTC CASSLGEGRTSYEQYF
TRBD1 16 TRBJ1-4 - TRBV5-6 TGTGCCAGCAGCTTAATCAGGGGGACAGCCAATGAAAAACTGTCTTTT CASSLIRGTANEKLSF